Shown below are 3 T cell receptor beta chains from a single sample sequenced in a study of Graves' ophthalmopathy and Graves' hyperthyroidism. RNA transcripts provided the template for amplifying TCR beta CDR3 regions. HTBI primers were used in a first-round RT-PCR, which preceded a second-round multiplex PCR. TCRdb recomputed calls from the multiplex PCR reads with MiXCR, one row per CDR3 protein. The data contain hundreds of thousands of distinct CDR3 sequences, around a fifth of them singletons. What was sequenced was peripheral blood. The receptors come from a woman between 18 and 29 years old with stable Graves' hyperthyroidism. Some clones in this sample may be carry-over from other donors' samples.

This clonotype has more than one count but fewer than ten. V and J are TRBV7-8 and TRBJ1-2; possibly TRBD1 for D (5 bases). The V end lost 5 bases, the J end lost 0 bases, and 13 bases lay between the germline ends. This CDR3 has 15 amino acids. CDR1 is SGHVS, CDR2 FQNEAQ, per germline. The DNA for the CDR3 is TGTGCCAGCAGCCAGGGACGCTTAGCTAACTATGGCTACACCTTC. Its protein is CASSQGRLANYGYTF.

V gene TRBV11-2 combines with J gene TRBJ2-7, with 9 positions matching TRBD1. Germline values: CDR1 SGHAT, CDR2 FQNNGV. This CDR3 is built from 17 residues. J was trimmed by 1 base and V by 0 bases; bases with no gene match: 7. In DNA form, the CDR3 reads TGTGCCAGCAGCTTAGATTCCGGACAGGGGCTGTCCTACGAGCAGTACTTC. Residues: CASSLDSGQGLSYEQYF. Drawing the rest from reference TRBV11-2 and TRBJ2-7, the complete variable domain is EAGVAQSPRYKIIEKRQSVAFWCNPISGHATLYWYQQILGQGPKLLIQFQNNGVVDDSQLPKDRFSAERLKGVDSTLKIQPAKLEDSAVYLCASSLDSGQGLSYEQYFGPGTRLTVT.

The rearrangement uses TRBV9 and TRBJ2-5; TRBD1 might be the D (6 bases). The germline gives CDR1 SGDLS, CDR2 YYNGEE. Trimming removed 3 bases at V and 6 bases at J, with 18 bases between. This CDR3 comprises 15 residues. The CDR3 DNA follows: TGTGCCAGCAGCGAGGGGTTCACAGGGTCGAAGACCCAGTACTTC. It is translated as CASSEGFTGSKTQYF.